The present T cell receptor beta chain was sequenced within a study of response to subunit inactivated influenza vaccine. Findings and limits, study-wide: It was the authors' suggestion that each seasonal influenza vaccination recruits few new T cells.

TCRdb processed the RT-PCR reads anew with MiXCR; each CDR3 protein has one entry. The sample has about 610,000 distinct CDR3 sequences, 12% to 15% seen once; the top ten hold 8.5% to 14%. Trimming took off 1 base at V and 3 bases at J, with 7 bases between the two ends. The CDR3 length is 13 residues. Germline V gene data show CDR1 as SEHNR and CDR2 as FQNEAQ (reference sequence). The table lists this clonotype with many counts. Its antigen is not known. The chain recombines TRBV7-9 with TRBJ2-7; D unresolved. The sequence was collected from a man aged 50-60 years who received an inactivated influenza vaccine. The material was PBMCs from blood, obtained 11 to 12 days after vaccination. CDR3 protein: CASSLGPIYEQYF. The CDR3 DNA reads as TGTGCCAGCAGCTTAGGTCCTATCTACGAGCAGTACTTC.